The present T cell receptor (beta chain) was sequenced within a study of blood T cell repertoires in COVID-19. V was cut by 0 bases and J by 0 bases, with 9 bases left in between. CDR1 is SGHAT, CDR2 FQNNGV, per germline. The CDR3 is made up of 15 amino acids. Here immunoSEQ multiplex PCR was the method, and the copy in TCRdb shows in-frame clones only, minus some. This table has more than 150,000 clones, about 80% appearing once. Enrollees, about 18 to 95 years old, lived in approximately 24 US areas. Clinical histories supplied by participants themselves formed the basis of cohort assignment. Exposed participants came across a COVID-19 case within 2 weeks before study entry.

The chain recombines TRBV11-2 with TRBJ2-7, with no clear D. Sequenced input: PBMCs or T cells enriched from blood (not recorded which). The receptor comes from a man between 60 and 75 years old who had been exposed to COVID-19. The CDR3 sequence: CASSLDVVSSYEQYF. The CDR3 region has the DNA TGTGCCAGCAGCTTAGATGTGGTTAGCTCCTACGAGCAGTACTTC. Drawing the rest from reference TRBV11-2 and TRBJ2-7, the complete variable domain is EAGVAQSPRYKIIEKRQSVAFWCNPISGHATLYWYQQILGQGPKLLIQFQNNGVVDDSQLPKDRFSAERLKGVDSTLKIQPAKLEDSAVYLCASSLDVVSSYEQYFGPGTRLTVT.